This T cell receptor beta chain was captured by sequencing in a study of CD8+ T cells in alopecia areata. Once RNA had been extracted, it was reverse transcribed into cDNA to act as the sequencing template. Generated by immunoSEQ multiplex PCR, the TCRdb table keeps only in-frame clones and is missing some. The sample yields roughly 190,000 clones, around 60% seen once. Treatment denoted: oral pan-JAK inhibitor, 5-10 mg twice daily. The ends were cut back, 4 bases at V and 1 base at J, with 4 bases in the middle. CDR3 size: 12 residues. CDR1 and CDR2 (germline): GTSNPN, SVGIG (reference sequence). The starting material was CD4+ T cells sorted from blood, obtained at week 4, from a patient treated with tofacitinib. The source is a human donor with alopecia areata. The chain couples TRBV30 to TRBJ2-2; no clear D gene. The DNA for the CDR3 is TGTGCCTGGAAACAGAACACCGGGGAGCTGTTTTTT. Translating it yields CAWKQNTGELFF.